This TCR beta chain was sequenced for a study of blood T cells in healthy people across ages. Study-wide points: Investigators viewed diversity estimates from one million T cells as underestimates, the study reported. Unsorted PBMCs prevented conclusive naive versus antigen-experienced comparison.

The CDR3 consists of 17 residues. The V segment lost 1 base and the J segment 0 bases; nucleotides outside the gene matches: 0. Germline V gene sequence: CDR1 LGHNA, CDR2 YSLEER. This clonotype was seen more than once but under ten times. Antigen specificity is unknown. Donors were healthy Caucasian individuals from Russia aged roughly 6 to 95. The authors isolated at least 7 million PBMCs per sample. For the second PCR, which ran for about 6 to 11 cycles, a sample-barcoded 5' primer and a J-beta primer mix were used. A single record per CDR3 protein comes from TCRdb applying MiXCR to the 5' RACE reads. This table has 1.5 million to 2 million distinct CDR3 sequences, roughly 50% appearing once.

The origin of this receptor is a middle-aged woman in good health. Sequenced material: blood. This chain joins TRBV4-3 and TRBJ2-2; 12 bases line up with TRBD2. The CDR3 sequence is CASSQASGGANTGELFF. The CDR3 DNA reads TGCGCCAGCAGCCAAGCTAGCGGGGGGGCGAACACCGGGGAGCTGTTTTTT.